Below are 3 T cell receptor beta chains sequenced from a single sample in a study of identical twins. TCRdb re-called the 5' RACE reads through MiXCR, storing one row per CDR3 protein. The repertoire holds some 500,000 distinct CDR3 sequences, 20% to 25% seen once, with about 0.91% in the top ten. This same sample was also taken into another study, of T cells expressing NK-cell markers.

The sequenced sample was CD4+ T cells sorted from blood. These receptors all stem from a woman aged 18 to 35 in good health.

The rearrangement joins TRBV15 to TRBJ2-3, with no clear D. The V end lost 0 bases, the J end lost 2 bases, and 15 bases lay between the germline ends. Germline V gene sequence: CDR1 LNHNV, CDR2 YYDKDF (reference sequence). CDR3 length equals 17 residues. CDR3 coding DNA: TGTGCCACCAGCAGAGATTGGCCCAGAGCTAACACAGATACGCAGTATTTT. Translating it yields CATSRDWPRANTDTQYF.

V and J are TRBV29-1 and TRBJ1-2, with D perhaps TRBD1 (5 bases). The CDR3 has 10 amino acids. Looked up from germline, CDR1 is SQVTM and CDR2 is ANQGSEA. V dropped 7 bases and J dropped 10 bases, with 13 bases sitting between them. The CDR3 region has the DNA TGCAGCGCCGGGGGGGATGACTACACCTTC. Translated: CSAGGDDYTF.

The chain is built from TRBV7-9 and TRBJ2-7, with D possibly being TRBD1 (8 bases). Germline CDR1 is SEHNR and CDR2 is FQNEAQ (reference sequence). There are 15 residues in the CDR3. V lost 2 bases and J lost 6, with 17 bases in between. Written as DNA, the CDR3 is TGTGCCAGCAGCTTAATGGCAGGGGGCGGGGGCGAGCAGTACTTC. It codes for CASSLMAGGGGEQYF.